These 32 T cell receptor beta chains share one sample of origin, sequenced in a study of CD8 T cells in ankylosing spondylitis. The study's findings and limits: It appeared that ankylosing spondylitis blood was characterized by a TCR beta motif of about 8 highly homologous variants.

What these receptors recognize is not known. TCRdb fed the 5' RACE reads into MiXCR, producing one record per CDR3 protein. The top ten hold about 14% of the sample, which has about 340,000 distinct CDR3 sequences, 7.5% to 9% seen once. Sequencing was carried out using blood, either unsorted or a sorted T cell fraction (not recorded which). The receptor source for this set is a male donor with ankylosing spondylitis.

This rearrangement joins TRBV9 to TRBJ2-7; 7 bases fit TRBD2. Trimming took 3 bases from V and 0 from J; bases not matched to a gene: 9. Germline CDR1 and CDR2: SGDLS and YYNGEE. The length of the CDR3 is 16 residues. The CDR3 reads CASSASLAAASYEQYF. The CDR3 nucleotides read TGTGCCAGCAGCGCCTCCCTAGCGGCCGCCTCCTACGAGCAGTACTTC.

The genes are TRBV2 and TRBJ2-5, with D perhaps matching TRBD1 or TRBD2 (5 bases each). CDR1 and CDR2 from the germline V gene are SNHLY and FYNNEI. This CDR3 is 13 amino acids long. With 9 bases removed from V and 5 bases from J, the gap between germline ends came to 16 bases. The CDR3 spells CASRGRGGETQYF. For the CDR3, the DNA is TGTGCCAGTCGCGGTAGGGGCGGGGAGACCCAGTACTTC. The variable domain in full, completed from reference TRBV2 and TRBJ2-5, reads EPEVTQTPSHQVTQMGQEVILRCVPISNHLYFYWYRQILGQKVEFLVSFYNNEISEKSEIFDDQFSVERPDGSNFTLKIRSTKLEDSAMYFCASRGRGGETQYFGPGTRLLVL.

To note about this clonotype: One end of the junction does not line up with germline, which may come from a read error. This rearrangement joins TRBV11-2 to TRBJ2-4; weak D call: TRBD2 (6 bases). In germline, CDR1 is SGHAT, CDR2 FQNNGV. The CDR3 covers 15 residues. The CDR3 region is CASSLAWGVKNIQCF. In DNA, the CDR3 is TGTGCCAGCAGCTTAGCGTGGGGGGTAAAAAACATTCAGTGCTTC.

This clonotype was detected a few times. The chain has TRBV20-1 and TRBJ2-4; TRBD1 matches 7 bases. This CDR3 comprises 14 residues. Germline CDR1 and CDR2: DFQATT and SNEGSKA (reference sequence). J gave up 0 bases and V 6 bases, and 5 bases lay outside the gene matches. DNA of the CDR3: TGCAGTGCAGGGGGCTCCCTAGCCAAAAACATTCAGTACTTC. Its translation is CSAGGSLAKNIQYF.

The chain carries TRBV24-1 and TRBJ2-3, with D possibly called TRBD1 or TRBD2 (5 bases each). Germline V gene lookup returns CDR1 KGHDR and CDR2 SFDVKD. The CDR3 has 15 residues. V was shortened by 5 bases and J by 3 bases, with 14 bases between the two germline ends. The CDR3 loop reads CATSAGTWTTDTQYF. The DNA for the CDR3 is TGTGCCACCAGTGCCGGGACCTGGACGACAGATACGCAGTATTTT.

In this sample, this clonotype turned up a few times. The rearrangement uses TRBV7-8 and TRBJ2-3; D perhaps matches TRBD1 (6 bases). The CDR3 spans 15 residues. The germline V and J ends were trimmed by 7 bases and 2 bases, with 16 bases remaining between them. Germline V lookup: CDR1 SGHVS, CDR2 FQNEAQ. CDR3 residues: CASIADRSSTDTQYF. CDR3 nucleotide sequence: TGTGCCAGCATAGCAGACAGGAGCTCCACAGATACGCAGTATTTT. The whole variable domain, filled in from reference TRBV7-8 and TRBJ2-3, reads GAGVSQSPRYKVAKRGQDVALRCDPISGHVSLFWYQQALGQGPEFLTYFQNEAQLDKSGLPSDRFFAERPEGSVSTLKIQRTQQEDSAVYLCASIADRSSTDTQYFGPGTRLTVL.

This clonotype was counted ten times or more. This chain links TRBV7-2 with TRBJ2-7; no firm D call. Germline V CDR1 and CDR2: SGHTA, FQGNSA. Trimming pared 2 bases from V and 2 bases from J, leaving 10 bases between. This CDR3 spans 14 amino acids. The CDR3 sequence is CASSLSYSTYEQYF. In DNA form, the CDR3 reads TGTGCCAGCAGCTTATCGTACAGCACCTACGAGCAGTACTTC. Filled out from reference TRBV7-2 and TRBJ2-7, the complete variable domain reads GAGVSQSPSNKVTEKGKDVELRCDPISGHTALYWYRQSLGQGLEFLIYFQGNSAPDKSGLPSDRFSAERTGGSVSTLTIQRTQQEDSAVYLCASSLSYSTYEQYFGPGTRLTVT.

The CDR3 sequence is CSASSADRLYEQYF. CDR3 nucleotides: TGCAGTGCTAGTTCGGCGGACAGGCTCTACGAGCAGTACTTC. The chain has TRBV20-1 and TRBJ2-7; 7 bases line up with TRBD1. The CDR3 contains 14 residues. J lost 3 bases, V lost 3 bases, and 8 bases had no gene match. The germline CDR1 and CDR2 sequences are DFQATT and SNEGSKA (reference sequence).

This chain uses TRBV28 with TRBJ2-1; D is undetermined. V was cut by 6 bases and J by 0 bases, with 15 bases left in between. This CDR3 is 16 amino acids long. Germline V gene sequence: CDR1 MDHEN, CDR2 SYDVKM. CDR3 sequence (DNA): TGTGCCAGCAGCTCCATAGCCGCTAGCTCCTACAATGAGCAGTTCTTC. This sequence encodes CASSSIAASSYNEQFF.

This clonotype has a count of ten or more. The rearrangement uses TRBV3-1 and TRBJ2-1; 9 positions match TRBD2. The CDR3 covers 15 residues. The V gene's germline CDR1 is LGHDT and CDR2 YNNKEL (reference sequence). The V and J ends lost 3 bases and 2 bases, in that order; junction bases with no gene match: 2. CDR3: CASSQGGRAYNEQFF. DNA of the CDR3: TGTGCCAGCAGCCAGGGCGGGAGGGCCTACAATGAGCAGTTCTTC.

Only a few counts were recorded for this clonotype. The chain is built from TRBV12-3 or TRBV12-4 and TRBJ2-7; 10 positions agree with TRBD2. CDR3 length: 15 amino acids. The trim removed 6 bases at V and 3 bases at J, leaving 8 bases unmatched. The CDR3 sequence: CASSVLAGRVYEQYF. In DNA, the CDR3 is TGTGCCAGCAGCGTACTAGCGGGGAGAGTCTACGAGCAGTACTTC.

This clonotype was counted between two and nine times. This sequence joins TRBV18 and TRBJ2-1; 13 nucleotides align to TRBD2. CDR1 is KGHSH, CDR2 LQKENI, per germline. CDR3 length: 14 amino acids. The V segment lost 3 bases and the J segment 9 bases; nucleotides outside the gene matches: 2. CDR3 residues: CASSPGLAGTEQFF. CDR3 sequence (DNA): TGTGCCAGCTCACCGGGACTAGCGGGGACTGAGCAGTTCTTC.

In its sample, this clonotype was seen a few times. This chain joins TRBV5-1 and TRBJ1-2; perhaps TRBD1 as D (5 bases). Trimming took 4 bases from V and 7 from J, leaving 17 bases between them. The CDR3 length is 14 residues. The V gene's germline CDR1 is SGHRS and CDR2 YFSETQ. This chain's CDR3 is CASSPGQGGLGYTF. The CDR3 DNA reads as TGCGCCAGCAGCCCGGGGCAGGGAGGTCTTGGCTACACCTTC.

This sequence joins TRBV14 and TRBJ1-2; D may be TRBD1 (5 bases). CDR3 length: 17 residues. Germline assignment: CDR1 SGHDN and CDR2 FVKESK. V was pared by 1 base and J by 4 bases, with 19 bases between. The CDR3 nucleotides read TGTGCCAGCAGCCAAGTGAGGGGCCGGTTTTCTTCCTATGGCTACACCTTC. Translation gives CASSQVRGRFSSYGYTF.

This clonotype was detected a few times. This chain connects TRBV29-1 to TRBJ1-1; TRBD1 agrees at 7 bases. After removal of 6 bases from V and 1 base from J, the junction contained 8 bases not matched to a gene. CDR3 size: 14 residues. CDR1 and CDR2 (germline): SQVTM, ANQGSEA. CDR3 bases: TGCAGCGTCGCCGTGGGACAGACGAACACTGAAGCTTTCTTT. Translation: CSVAVGQTNTEAFF.

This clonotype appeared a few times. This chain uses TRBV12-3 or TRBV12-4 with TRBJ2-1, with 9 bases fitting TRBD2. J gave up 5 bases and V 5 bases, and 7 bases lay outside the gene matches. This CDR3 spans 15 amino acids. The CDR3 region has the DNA TGTGCCAGCAGTCTTAGCGGGAGAGTCGACAATGAGCAGTTCTTC. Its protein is CASSLSGRVDNEQFF.

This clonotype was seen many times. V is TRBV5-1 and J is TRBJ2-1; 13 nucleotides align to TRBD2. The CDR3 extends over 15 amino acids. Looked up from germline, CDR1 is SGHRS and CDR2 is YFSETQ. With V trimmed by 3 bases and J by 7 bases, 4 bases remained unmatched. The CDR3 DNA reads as TGCGCCAGCAGCTGGGGACTAGCGGGAAGTAATGAGCAGTTCTTC. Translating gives CASSWGLAGSNEQFF.

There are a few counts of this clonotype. The CDR3 coding sequence is TGTGCCAGCAGAGCAACCCGCGAACCGGGACTAGCGGGAGGGCGGCAGTTCTTC. This codes for CASRATREPGLAGGRQFF. This sequence joins TRBV12-3 or TRBV12-4 and TRBJ2-1, with 16 positions matching TRBD2. J was trimmed by 12 bases and V by 6 bases; bases with no gene match: 17. This CDR3 is 18 amino acids long.

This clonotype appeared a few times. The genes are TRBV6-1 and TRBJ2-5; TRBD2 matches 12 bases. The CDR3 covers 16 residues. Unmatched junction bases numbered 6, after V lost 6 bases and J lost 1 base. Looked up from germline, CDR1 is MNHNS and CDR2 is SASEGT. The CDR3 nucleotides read TGTGCCAGCAGACCAGGACTAGCGGGGATCCAAGAGACCCAGTACTTC. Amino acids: CASRPGLAGIQETQYF.

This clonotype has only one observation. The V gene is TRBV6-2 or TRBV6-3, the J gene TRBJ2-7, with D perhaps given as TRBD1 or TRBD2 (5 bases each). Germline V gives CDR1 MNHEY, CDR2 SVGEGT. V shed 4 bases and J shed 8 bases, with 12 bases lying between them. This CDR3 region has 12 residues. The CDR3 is CASSSPGPKQYF. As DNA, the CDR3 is TGTGCCAGCAGTTCTCCGGGACCGAAGCAGTACTTC.

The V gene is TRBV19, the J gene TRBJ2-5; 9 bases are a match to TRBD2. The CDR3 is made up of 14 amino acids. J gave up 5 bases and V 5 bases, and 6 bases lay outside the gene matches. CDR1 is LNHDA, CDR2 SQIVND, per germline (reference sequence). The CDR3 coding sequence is TGTGCCAGTAGTCTGCGGGAGGGGCGGGAGACCCAGTACTTC. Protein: CASSLREGRETQYF.

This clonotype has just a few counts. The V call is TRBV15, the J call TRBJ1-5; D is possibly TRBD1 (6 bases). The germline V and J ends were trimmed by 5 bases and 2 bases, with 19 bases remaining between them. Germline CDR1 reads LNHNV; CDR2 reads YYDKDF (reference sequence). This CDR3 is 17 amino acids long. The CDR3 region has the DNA TGTGCCACCAGCCGACCCACAGGGTCGAACGGCAATCAGCCCCAGCATTTT. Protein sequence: CATSRPTGSNGNQPQHF.

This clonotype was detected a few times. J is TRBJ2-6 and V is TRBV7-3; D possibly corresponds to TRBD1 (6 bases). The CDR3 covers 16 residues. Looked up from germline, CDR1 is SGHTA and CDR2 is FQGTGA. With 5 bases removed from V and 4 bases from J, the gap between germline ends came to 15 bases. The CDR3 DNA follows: TGTGCCAGCAGCCCCTCTCTCGGGACAGGGGCCAACGTCCTGACTTTC. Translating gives CASSPSLGTGANVLTF.

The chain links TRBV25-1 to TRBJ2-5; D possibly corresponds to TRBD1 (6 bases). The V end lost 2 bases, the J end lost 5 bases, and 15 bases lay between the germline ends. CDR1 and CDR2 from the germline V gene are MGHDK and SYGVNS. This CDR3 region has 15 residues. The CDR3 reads CASSELVWGRETQYF. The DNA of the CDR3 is TGTGCCAGCAGTGAACTCGTATGGGGGCGGGAGACCCAGTACTTC.

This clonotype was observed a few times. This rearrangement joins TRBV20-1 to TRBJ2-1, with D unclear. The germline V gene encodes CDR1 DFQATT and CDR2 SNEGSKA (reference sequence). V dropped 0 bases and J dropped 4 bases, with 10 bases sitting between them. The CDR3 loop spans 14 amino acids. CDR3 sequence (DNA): TGCAGTGCTAGAGATCCGGGCTTGTACAATGAGCAGTTCTTC. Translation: CSARDPGLYNEQFF.

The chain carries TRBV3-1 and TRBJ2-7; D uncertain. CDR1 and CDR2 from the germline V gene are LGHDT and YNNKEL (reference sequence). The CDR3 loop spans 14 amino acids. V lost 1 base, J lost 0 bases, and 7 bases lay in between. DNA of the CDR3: TGTGCCAGCAGCCAAGGCTCCGTCTCCTACGAGCAGTACTTC. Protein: CASSQGSVSYEQYF.

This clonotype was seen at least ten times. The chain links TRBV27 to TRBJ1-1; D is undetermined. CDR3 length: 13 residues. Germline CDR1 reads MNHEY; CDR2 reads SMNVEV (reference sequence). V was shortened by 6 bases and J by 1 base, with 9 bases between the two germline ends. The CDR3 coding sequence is TGTGCCAGCAGCAATGGGAGGAACACTGAAGCTTTCTTT. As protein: CASSNGRNTEAFF.

CDR3 in DNA: TGTGCCAGCACTGGACAGGGGAGCACCGGGGAGCTGTTTTTT. The encoded protein is CASTGQGSTGELFF. The chain uses TRBV12-3 or TRBV12-4 and TRBJ2-2; 9 bases match TRBD1. The CDR3 has 14 residues. After removal of 7 bases from V and 4 bases from J, the junction contained 4 bases not matched to a gene.

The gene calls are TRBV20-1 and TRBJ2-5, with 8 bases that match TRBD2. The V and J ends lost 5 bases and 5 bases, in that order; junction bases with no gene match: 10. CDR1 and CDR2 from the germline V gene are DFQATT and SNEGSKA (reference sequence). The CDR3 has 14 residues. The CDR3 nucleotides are TGCAGTGCTCACTCCATAGTAGCGGGGGAGACCCAGTACTTC. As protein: CSAHSIVAGETQYF.

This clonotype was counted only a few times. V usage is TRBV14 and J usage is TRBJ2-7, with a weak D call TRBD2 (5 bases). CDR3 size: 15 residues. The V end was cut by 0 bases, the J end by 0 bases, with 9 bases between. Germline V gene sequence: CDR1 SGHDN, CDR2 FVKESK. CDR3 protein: CASSQEGRASYEQYF. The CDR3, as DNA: TGTGCCAGCAGCCAAGAAGGGCGGGCCTCCTACGAGCAGTACTTC.

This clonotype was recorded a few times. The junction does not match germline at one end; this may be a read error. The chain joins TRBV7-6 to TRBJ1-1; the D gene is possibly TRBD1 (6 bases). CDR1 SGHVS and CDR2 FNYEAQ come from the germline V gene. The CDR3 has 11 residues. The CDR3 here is CASSLGTDLRF. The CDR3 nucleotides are TGTGCCAGCAGCTTAGGGACAGATCTTCGATTT.

The CDR3 protein is CASSFGWAADSYEQYF. The CDR3, as DNA: TGTGCCAGCAGCTTCGGGTGGGCGGCGGACTCCTACGAGCAGTACTTC. The chain employs TRBV11-2 and TRBJ2-7; D is unresolved. This CDR3 is 16 amino acids long. Trimming cost V 3 bases and J 0 bases, with 15 bases left between them. CDR1 SGHAT and CDR2 FQNNGV come from the germline V gene.